This TCR beta chain was retrieved from a study of blood T cell repertoires in COVID-19. Study details: There were acute and convalescent COVID-19 samples, and they came from the United States, Italy and Spain. Sources were T cells, B-cell-depleted T cells, or PBMCs; the material itself was cDNA or gDNA.

The protocol was immunoSEQ multiplex PCR, while the TCRdb copy is restricted to in-frame clones and leaves out a portion. The data hold about 200,000 clones, with approximately 86% observed a single time. CDR3 size: 17 residues. V was shortened by 1 base and J by 4 bases, with 19 bases between the two germline ends. Looked up from germline, CDR1 is MGHRA and CDR2 is YSYEKL. The rearrangement uses TRBV4-1 and TRBJ1-2, with D possibly matching TRBD1 (5 bases). The specimen sequenced was peripheral blood. The clonotype was recovered from a man between 60 and 75 years old with acute or convalescent COVID-19. Here the CDR3 DNA reads TGCGCCAGCAGCCAAGTTTCTTCCGGGGGAAGGGGCTATGGCTACACCTTC. This encodes CASSQVSSGGRGYGYTF.